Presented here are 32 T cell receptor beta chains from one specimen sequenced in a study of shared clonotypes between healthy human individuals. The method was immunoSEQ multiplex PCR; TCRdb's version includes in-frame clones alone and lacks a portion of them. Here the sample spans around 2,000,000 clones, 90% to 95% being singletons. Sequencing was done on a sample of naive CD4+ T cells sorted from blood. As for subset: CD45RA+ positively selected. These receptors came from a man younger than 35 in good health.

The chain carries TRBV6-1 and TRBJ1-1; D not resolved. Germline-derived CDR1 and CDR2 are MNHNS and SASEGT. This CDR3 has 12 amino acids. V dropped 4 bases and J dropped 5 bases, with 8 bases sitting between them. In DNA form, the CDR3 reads TGTGCCAGCAGTGTTCGGTGGACTGAAGCTTTCTTT. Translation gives CASSVRWTEAFF.

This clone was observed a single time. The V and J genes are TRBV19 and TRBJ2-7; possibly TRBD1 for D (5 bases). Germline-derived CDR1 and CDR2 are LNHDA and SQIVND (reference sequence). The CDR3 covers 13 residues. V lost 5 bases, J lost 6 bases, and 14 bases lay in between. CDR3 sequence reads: CASSANVGAEQYF. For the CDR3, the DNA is TGTGCCAGTAGTGCCAACGTTGGGGCCGAGCAGTACTTC.

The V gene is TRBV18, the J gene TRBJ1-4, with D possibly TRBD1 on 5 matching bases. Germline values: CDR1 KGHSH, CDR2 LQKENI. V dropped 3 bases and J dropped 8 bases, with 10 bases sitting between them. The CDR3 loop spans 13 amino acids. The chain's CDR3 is CASSPPGQEKLFF. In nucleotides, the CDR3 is TGTGCCAGCTCACCCCCGGGGCAGGAAAAACTGTTTTTT.

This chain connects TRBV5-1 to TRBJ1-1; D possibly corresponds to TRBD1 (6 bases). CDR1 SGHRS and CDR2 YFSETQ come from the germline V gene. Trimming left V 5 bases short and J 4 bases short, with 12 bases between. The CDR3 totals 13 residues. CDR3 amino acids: CASSTRGGTEAFF. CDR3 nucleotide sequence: TGCGCCAGCAGTACGAGAGGGGGCACTGAAGCTTTCTTT.

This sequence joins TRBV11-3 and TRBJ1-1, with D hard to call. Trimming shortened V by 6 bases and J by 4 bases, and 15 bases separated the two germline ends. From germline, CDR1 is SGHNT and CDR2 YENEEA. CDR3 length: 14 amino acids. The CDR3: CASSSDRESTEAFF. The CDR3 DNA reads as TGTGCCAGCAGTTCTGATCGGGAGAGCACTGAAGCTTTCTTT.

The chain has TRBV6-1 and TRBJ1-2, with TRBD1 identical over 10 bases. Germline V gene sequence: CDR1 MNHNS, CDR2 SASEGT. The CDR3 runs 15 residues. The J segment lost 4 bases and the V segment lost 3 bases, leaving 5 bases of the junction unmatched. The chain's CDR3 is CASSEGQGNSYGYTF. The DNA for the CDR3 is TGTGCCAGCAGTGAGGGACAGGGGAACTCCTATGGCTACACCTTC.

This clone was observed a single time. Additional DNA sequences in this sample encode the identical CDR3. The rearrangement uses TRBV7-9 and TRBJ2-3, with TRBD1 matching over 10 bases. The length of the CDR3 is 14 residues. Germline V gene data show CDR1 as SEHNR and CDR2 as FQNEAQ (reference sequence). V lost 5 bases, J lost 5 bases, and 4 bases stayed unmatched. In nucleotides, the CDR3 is TGTGCCAGCAGCCGACAGGGGGCGGGAGATACGCAGTATTTT. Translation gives CASSRQGAGDTQYF.

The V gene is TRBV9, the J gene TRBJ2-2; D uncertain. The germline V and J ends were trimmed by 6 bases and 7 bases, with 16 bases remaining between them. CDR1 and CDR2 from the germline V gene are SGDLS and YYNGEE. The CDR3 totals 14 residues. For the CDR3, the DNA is TGTGCCAGCACCCGGGCGAACCTCGGCGGGGAGCTGTTTTTT. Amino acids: CASTRANLGGELFF.

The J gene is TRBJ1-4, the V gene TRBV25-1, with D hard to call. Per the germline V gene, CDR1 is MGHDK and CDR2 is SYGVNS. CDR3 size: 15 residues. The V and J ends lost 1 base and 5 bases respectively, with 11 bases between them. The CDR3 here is CASSEFTALNEKLFF. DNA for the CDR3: TGTGCCAGCAGTGAATTTACAGCGTTAAATGAAAAACTGTTTTTT.

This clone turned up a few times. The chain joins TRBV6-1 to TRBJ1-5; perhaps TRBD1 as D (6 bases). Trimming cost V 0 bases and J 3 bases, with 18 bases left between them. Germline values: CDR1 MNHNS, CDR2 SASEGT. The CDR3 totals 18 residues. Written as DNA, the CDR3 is TGTGCCAGCAGTGAAGCGCTAGTGAGGACAGTTACCAATCAGCCCCAGCATTTT. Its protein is CASSEALVRTVTNQPQHF.

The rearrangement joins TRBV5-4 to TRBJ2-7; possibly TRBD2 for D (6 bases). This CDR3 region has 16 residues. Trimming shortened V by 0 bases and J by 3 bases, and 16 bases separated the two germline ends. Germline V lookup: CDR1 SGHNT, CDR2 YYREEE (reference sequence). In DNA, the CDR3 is TGTGCCAGCAGCTTGGTGGGGGGTAGCGGTAACTACGAGCAGTACTTC. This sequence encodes CASSLVGGSGNYEQYF. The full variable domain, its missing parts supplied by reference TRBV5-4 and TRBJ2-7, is ETGVTQSPTHLIKTRGQQVTLRCSSQSGHNTVSWYQQALGQGPQFIFQYYREEENGRGNFPPRFSGLQFPNYSSELNVNALELDDSALYLCASSLVGGSGNYEQYFGPGTRLTVT.

The CDR3 loop reads CASSPGPNTGELFF. CDR3 nucleotides: TGTGCCAGCAGTCCGGGACCGAACACCGGGGAGCTGTTTTTT. The chain combines TRBV28 with TRBJ2-2; D may correspond to TRBD1 or TRBD2 (5 bases each). This CDR3 is 14 amino acids long. The V end was cut by 5 bases, the J end by 0 bases, with 7 bases between. Germline loops: CDR1 MDHEN, CDR2 SYDVKM.

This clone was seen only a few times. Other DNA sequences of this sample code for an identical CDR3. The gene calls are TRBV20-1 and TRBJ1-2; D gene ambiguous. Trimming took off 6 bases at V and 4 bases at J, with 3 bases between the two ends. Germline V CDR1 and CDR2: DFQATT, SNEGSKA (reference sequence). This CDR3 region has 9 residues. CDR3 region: CSAGYGYTF. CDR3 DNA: TGCAGTGCCGGCTATGGCTACACCTTC.

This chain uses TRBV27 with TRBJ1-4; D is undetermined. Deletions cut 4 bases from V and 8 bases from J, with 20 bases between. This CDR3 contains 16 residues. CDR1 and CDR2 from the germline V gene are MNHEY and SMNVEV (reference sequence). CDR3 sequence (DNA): TGTGCCAGCAGTTCGATAAATTTGAGAGATGGAGAAAAACTGTTTTTT. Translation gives CASSSINLRDGEKLFF.

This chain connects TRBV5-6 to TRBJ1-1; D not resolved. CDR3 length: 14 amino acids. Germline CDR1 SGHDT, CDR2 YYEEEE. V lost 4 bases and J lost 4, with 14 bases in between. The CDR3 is CASSQRRVVTEAFF. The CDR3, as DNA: TGTGCCAGCAGCCAGCGGCGGGTAGTCACTGAAGCTTTCTTT.

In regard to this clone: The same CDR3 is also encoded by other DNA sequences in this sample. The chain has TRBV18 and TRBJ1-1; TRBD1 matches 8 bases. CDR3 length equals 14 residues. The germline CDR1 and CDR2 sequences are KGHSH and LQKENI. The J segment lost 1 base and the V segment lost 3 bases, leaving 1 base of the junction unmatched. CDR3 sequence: CASSPGQGNTEAFF. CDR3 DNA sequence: TGTGCCAGCTCACCTGGACAGGGGAACACTGAAGCTTTCTTT.

This CDR3 is CASSFGGFNQPQHF. In DNA form, the CDR3 reads TGCGCCAGCAGCTTCGGAGGGTTCAATCAGCCCCAGCATTTT. The chain links TRBV5-1 to TRBJ1-5, with D hard to call. The CDR3 runs to 14 residues. With 2 bases removed from V and 3 bases from J, the gap between germline ends came to 9 bases. The germline V gene encodes CDR1 SGHRS and CDR2 YFSETQ.

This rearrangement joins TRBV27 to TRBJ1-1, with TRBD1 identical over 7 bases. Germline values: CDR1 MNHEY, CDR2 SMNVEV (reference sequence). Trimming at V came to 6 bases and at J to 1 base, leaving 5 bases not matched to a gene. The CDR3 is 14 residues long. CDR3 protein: CASRMTGRNTEAFF. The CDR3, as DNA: TGTGCCAGCAGGATGACAGGGAGGAACACTGAAGCTTTCTTT.

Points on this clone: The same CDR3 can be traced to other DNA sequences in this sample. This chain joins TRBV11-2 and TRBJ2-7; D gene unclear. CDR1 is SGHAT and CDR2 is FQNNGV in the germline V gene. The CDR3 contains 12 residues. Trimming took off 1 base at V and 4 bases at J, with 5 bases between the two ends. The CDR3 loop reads CASSLVGYEQYF. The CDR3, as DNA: TGTGCCAGCAGCTTAGTTGGTTACGAGCAGTACTTC.

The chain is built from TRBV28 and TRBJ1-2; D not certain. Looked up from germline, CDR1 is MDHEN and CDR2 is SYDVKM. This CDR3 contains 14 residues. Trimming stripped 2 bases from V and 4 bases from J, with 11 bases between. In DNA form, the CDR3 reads TGTGCCAGCAGTTTAAGCCACGAGACCTATGGCTACACCTTC. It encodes CASSLSHETYGYTF.

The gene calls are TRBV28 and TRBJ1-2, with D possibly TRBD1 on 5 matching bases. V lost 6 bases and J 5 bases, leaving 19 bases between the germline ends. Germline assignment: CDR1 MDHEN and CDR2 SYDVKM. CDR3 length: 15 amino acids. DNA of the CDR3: TGTGCCAGCAGAACCTATGCGGCAGGGTATTATGGCTACACCTTC. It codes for CASRTYAAGYYGYTF.

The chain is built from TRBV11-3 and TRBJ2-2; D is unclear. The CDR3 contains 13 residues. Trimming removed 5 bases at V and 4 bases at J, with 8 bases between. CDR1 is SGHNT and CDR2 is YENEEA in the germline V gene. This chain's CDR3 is CASSPRSTGELFF. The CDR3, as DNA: TGTGCCAGCAGCCCTAGGAGCACCGGGGAGCTGTTTTTT.

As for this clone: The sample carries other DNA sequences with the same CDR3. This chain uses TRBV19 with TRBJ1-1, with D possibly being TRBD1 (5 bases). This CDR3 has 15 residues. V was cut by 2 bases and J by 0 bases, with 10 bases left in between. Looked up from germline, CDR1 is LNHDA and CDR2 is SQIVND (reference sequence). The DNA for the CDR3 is TGTGCCAGTAGTATACAGGGAGGGTTGAACACTGAAGCTTTCTTT. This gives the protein CASSIQGGLNTEAFF.

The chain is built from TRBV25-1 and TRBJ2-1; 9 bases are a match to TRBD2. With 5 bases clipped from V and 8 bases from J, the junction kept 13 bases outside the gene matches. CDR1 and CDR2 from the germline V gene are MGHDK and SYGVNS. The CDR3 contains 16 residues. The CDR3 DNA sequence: TGTGCCAGCAGTCCCAGTGTGGTAGCGGGAGAGCATGAGCAGTTCTTC. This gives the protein CASSPSVVAGEHEQFF.

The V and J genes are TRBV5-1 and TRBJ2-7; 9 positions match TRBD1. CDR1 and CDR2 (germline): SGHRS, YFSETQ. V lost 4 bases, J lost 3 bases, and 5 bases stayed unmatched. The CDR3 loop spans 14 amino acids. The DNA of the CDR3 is TGCGCCAGCAGCCCCCGGGACAGGGTCTACGAGCAGTACTTC. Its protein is CASSPRDRVYEQYF.

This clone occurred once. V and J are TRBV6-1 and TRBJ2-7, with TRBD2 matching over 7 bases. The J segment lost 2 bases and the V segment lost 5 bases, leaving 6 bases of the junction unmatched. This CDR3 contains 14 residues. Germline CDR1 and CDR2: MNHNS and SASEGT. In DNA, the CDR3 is TGTGCCAGCAGTACGGGCGGGAGCCCCTACGAGCAGTACTTC. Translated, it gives CASSTGGSPYEQYF.

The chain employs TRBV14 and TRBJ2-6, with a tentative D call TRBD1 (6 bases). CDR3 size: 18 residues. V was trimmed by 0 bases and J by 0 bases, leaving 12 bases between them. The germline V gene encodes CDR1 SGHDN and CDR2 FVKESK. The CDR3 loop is CASSQELTGLSGANVLTF. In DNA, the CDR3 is TGTGCCAGCAGCCAAGAGTTGACAGGACTCTCTGGGGCCAACGTCCTGACTTTC. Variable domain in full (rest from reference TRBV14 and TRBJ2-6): EAGVTQFPSHSVIEKGQTVTLRCDPISGHDNLYWYRRVMGKEIKFLLHFVKESKQDESGMPNNRFLAERTGGTYSTLKVQPAELEDSGVYFCASSQELTGLSGANVLTFGAGSRLTVL.

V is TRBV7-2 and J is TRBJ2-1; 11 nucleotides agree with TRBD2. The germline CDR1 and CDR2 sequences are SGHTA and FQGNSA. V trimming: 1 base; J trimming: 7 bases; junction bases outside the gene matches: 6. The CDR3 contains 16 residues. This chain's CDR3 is CASSLDASGGRNEQFF. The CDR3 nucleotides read TGTGCCAGCAGCTTAGACGCTAGCGGGGGGAGAAATGAGCAGTTCTTC.

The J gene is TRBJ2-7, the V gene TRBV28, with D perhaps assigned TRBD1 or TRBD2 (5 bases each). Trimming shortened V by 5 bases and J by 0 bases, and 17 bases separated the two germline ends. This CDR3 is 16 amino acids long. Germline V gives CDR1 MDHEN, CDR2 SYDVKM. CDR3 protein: CASSLSLGDASYEQYF. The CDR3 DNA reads TGTGCCAGCAGTCTTTCTTTAGGGGACGCCTCCTACGAGCAGTACTTC.

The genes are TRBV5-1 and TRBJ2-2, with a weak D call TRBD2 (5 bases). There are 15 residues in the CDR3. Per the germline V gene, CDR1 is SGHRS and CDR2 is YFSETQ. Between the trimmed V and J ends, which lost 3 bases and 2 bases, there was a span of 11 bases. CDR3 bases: TGCGCCAGCAGCTGGAGGCAAATAAACACCGGGGAGCTGTTTTTT. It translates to CASSWRQINTGELFF. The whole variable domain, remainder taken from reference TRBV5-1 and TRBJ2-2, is KAGVTQTPRYLIKTRGQQVTLSCSPISGHRSVSWYQQTPGQGLQFLFEYFSETQRNKGNFPGRFSGRQFSNSRSEMNVSTLELGDSALYLCASSWRQINTGELFFGEGSRLTVL.

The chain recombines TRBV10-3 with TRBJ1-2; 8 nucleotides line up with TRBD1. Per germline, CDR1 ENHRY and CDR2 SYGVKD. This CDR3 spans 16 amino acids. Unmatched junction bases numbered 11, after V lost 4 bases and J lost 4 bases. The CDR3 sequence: CAISGGGQEKFYGYTF. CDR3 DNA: TGTGCCATCAGTGGCGGGGGACAGGAGAAATTCTATGGCTACACCTTC.

The CDR3 region has the DNA TGTGCCAGCTCACCTAGCCGGGACGCAGTCTTCGGGGCCCTCCACTTT. Its translation is CASSPSRDAVFGALHF. The J gene is TRBJ1-6, the V gene TRBV18; tentatively, D is TRBD1 (5 bases). CDR3 length: 16 amino acids. Trimming took off 3 bases at V and 14 bases at J, with 23 bases between the two ends. The germline CDR1 and CDR2 sequences are KGHSH and LQKENI. The full variable domain, in which reference TRBV18 and TRBJ1-6 provide the parts outside the CDR3, is NAGVMQNPRHLVRRRGQEARLRCSPMKGHSHVYWYRQLPEEGLKFMVYLQKENIIDESGMPKERFSAEFPKEGPSILRIQQVVRGDSAAYFCASSPSRDAVFGALHFGNGTRLTVT.